This T cell receptor (beta chain) appears in the sequencing data of a study of blood T cell repertoires in COVID-19. Study in general: Specimens from acute and convalescent COVID-19 originated in the United States, Italy and Spain. Sources were T cells, B-cell-depleted T cells, or PBMCs; the material itself was cDNA or gDNA.

Germline loops: CDR1 SGHRS, CDR2 YFSETQ. The V end lost 0 bases, the J end lost 5 bases, and 14 bases lay between the germline ends. The CDR3 spans 15 residues. Profiled with immunoSEQ multiplex PCR; TCRdb holds only in-frame clones, not every one. The repertoire holds around 200,000 clones, with about 80% as singletons. The chain employs TRBV5-1 and TRBJ1-1; TRBD1 is a possible D gene (5 bases). The specimen sequenced was peripheral blood. The TCR was taken from a human donor in a cohort sampled during active COVID-19. In nucleotides, the CDR3 is TGCGCCAGCAGCTTGGTTCCTGGGACTAGAACTGAAGCTTTCTTT. It translates to CASSLVPGTRTEAFF.